The sequence of this TCR beta chain was determined in a study of cytomegalovirus exposure and HLA in healthy donors. PCR employed 60 Vbeta and 13 Jbeta primers. Data came from immunoSEQ multiplex PCR; TCRdb stores just in-frame clones and leaves some out. The sample includes approximately 180,000 clones, about 72% of them seen just once. Per the germline V gene, CDR1 is SGHAT and CDR2 is FQNNGV. There are 13 residues in the CDR3. The V and J ends lost 5 bases and 6 bases respectively, with 13 bases between them. V gene TRBV11-2 combines with J gene TRBJ1-2; D is perhaps TRBD1 (5 bases). Sequencing was performed on PBMCs. The sequence was obtained from a human donor in good health. The CDR3 coding sequence is TGTGCCAGCAGCAAGGGACTTCGGAATGGCTACACCTTC. This codes for CASSKGLRNGYTF.